Detailed here is one TCR beta chain. Its matching antigen is unknown. Random hexamers served to reverse transcribe roughly 0.45 to 1 ug RNA. Multiplex PCR with immunoSEQ amplified the TCR beta CDR3 across 54 Vbeta and 13 Jbeta. TCRdb ran MiXCR on the immunoSEQ multiplex PCR reads and lists one entry per CDR3 protein. The data contain hundreds of thousands of distinct CDR3 sequences, approximately 85% of them singletons. These data come from a study of CD8 T cells in Susac syndrome. Whole-study results and caveats: The study's TCR sequencing and HLA analysis drew on a certain number of individuals. That number was acknowledged as relatively small.

V lost 2 bases to trimming and J lost 4 bases; unmatched junction nucleotides: 8. This CDR3 is built from 15 residues. Germline CDR1 MNHEY, CDR2 SMNVEV (reference sequence). TCR beta from blood CD8+ and CD4+ T cells was sequenced. Both CD4+ and CD8+ T cells were negatively isolated, and TEMRA cells underwent FACS enrichment. This clonotype was sampled from a human donor with multiple sclerosis. V and J are TRBV27 and TRBJ2-7; 7 nucleotides align to TRBD1. Input material: CD8+ T cells from PBMCs. In DNA, the CDR3 is TGTGCCAGCAGTTTAGGCCAGGGGGTTGGGTACGAGCAGTACTTC. Protein product: CASSLGQGVGYEQYF.